These 32 T cell receptor beta chains were sequenced from one sample in a study of blood T cells in healthy people across ages. Primers used in a second PCR of about 6 to 11 cycles were a sample-barcoded 5' primer and a J-beta primer mix. Using its own MiXCR run on the 5' RACE reads, TCRdb lists one record per CDR3 protein. The repertoire holds about 780,000 distinct CDR3 sequences, around 24% seen once, with around 3% in the top ten. This sample also belongs to another study, concerning T cells of mothers and their children.

The sequenced material came from blood. Receptors originate from a boy aged 5-17 years in good health.

The gene calls are TRBV6-1 and TRBJ1-4; D gene unclear. Germline loops: CDR1 MNHNS, CDR2 SASEGT. This CDR3 spans 16 amino acids. Trimming left V 5 bases short and J 0 bases short, with 13 bases between. The chain's CDR3 is CASSRTGLATNEKLFF. In nucleotides, the CDR3 is TGTGCCAGCAGTCGGACCGGGCTAGCAACTAATGAAAAACTGTTTTTT.

This clonotype was observed at least ten times. The rearrangement joins TRBV9 to TRBJ2-5, with D perhaps TRBD1 or TRBD2 (5 bases each). The germline V gene encodes CDR1 SGDLS and CDR2 YYNGEE. This CDR3 comprises 13 residues. V was trimmed by 6 bases and J by 5 bases, leaving 14 bases between them. CDR3 bases: TGTGCCAGCAATGGGGCCGGAGGCGAGACCCAGTACTTC. Translating gives CASNGAGGETQYF.

This clonotype has just a few counts. CDR3 protein: CASSFSQAGANVLTF. In DNA form, the CDR3 reads TGTGCCAGCAGTTTCTCGCAGGCTGGGGCCAACGTCCTGACTTTC. V usage is TRBV12-3 or TRBV12-4 and J usage is TRBJ2-6; D remains ambiguous. The V end lost 3 bases, the J end lost 2 bases, and 8 bases lay between the germline ends. The CDR3 is made up of 15 amino acids.

This clonotype was observed a handful of times. This sequence joins TRBV18 and TRBJ1-4; D is uncertain. The V end lost 2 bases, the J end lost 0 bases, and 13 bases lay between the germline ends. CDR1 is KGHSH and CDR2 is LQKENI in the germline V gene. This CDR3 spans 17 amino acids. The CDR3 reads CASSPVSQITTNEKLFF. In DNA form, the CDR3 reads TGTGCCAGCTCACCAGTTTCTCAGATCACAACTAATGAAAAACTGTTTTTT.

The chain links TRBV10-2 to TRBJ2-5; D might be TRBD2 (6 bases). V shed 5 bases and J shed 4 bases, with 11 bases lying between them. The germline CDR1 and CDR2 sequences are WSHSY and SAAADI. This CDR3 is built from 13 residues. The CDR3 loop is CASSWTGGETQYF. CDR3 DNA: TGCGCCAGCAGTTGGACCGGGGGAGAGACCCAGTACTTC.

The CDR3 sequence: CASSLSVATGDKNIQYF. CDR3 nucleotides: TGTGCCAGCAGCTTATCCGTGGCAACAGGAGACAAAAACATTCAGTACTTC. This sequence joins TRBV7-6 and TRBJ2-4; D is possibly TRBD1 (5 bases). The germline gives CDR1 SGHVS, CDR2 FNYEAQ. Trimming cost V 2 bases and J 3 bases, with 17 bases left between them. This CDR3 is built from 17 residues.

V and J are TRBV27 and TRBJ2-1, with 9 bases identical to TRBD1. The J call may be incorrect, as the DNA end agrees better with TRBJ2-7. CDR1 is MNHEY, CDR2 SMNVEV, per germline (reference sequence). The CDR3 spans 14 residues. The CDR3 here is CASAGDRAVYEQYF. DNA of the CDR3: TGTGCCAGCGCAGGGGACAGGGCGGTCTACGAGCAGTACTTC.

The chain employs TRBV21-1 and TRBJ1-4; TRBD1 is the table's D call, not checked against the DNA. TRBV21-1 is described as a pseudogene. This CDR3 is 19 amino acids long. This CDR3 is CASSKALGPSGQTDEKLFF. The CDR3, as DNA: TGTGCCAGCAGCAAGGCGCTTGGGCCATCGGGGCAGACGGATGAAAAACTGTTTTTT.

J is TRBJ1-2 and V is TRBV6-1, with D possibly being TRBD1 (5 bases). V lost 0 bases to trimming and J lost 8 bases, with 13 bases between them. The CDR3 extends over 14 amino acids. Germline values: CDR1 MNHNS, CDR2 SASEGT. Written as DNA, the CDR3 is TGTGCCAGCAGTGAAGCAACCAGGGCTAAAGGCTACACCTTC. This sequence encodes CASSEATRAKGYTF.

The chain joins TRBV18 to TRBJ2-2; TRBD1 agrees at 8 bases. The germline CDR1 and CDR2 sequences are KGHSH and LQKENI. V lost 6 bases, J lost 5 bases, and 5 bases stayed unmatched. This CDR3 is 14 amino acids long. The CDR3 here is CASSQGARTGELFF. DNA for the CDR3: TGTGCCAGCTCCCAGGGGGCGCGGACCGGGGAGCTGTTTTTT.

The chain recombines TRBV15 with TRBJ1-5; the D gene is possibly TRBD1 (5 bases). Germline CDR1 is LNHNV and CDR2 is YYDKDF (reference sequence). The CDR3 is 15 amino acids. Deletions cut 6 bases from V and 0 bases from J, with 12 bases between. The CDR3 DNA is TGTGCCACCAGTCGGGACCGTTATAGCAATCAGCCCCAGCATTTT. Its protein is CATSRDRYSNQPQHF. The full variable domain, rest sourced from reference TRBV15 and TRBJ1-5, is DAMVIQNPRYQVTQFGKPVTLSCSQTLNHNVMYWYQQKSSQAPKLLFHYYDKDFNNEADTPDNFQSRRPNTSFCFLDIRSPGLGDTAMYLCATSRDRYSNQPQHFGDGTRLSIL.

This clonotype was found a few times. The chain is built from TRBV28 and TRBJ2-7, with TRBD1 matching over 7 bases. The CDR3 is made up of 14 amino acids. The junction had 7 bases not matched to a gene; V was cut back by 4 bases and J by 4 bases. Looked up from germline, CDR1 is MDHEN and CDR2 is SYDVKM. CDR3 protein: CASSSRRDRYEQYF. In nucleotides, the CDR3 is TGTGCCAGCAGTTCGCGCCGGGACAGATACGAGCAGTACTTC. The full variable domain, rest sourced from reference TRBV28 and TRBJ2-7, is DVKVTQSSRYLVKRTGEKVFLECVQDMDHENMFWYRQDPGLGLRLIYFSYDVKMKEKGDIPEGYSVSREKKERFSLILESASTNQTSMYLCASSSRRDRYEQYFGPGTRLTVT.

Turning to this clonotype: This clone may be a read error of a much larger clone one base away. V gene TRBV24-1 combines with J gene TRBJ2-5, with D possibly TRBD1 on 6 matching bases. Near its end, the DNA agrees better with TRBJ2-1, so the J call may be wrong. Germline values: CDR1 KGHDR, CDR2 SFDVKD. The CDR3 is made up of 14 amino acids. CDR3 DNA sequence: TGTGCCACCAGTGATTCGGCCAGGGGTAAAGAGCAGTTCTTC. This sequence encodes CATSDSARGKEQFF.

This chain joins TRBV7-6 and TRBJ2-7; TRBD1 is a possible D gene (6 bases). The CDR3 contains 17 residues. V shed 0 bases and J shed 2 bases, with 17 bases lying between them. Germline V lookup: CDR1 SGHVS, CDR2 FNYEAQ. CDR3 loop: CASSLASDSAFTYEQYF. The CDR3 nucleotides read TGTGCCAGCAGCTTAGCTTCGGACAGCGCCTTTACCTACGAGCAGTACTTC.

The gene calls are TRBV25-1 and TRBJ2-5, with a weak D call TRBD2 (5 bases). Germline V gene sequence: CDR1 MGHDK, CDR2 SYGVNS. The CDR3 runs 14 residues. Trimming cost V 3 bases and J 3 bases, with 11 bases left between them. The CDR3 coding sequence is TGTGCCAGCAGTGACCCCGTGGGAGAAGAGACCCAGTACTTC. Residues: CASSDPVGEETQYF.

This clonotype was seen a handful of times. The V and J genes are TRBV3-1 and TRBJ2-1; 7 positions match TRBD2. The length of the CDR3 is 14 residues. The germline gives CDR1 LGHDT, CDR2 YNNKEL (reference sequence). Unmatched junction bases numbered 4, after V lost 1 base and J lost 7 bases. The CDR3: CASSQAGGKNEQFF. In DNA form, the CDR3 reads TGTGCCAGCAGCCAAGCCGGGGGGAAGAATGAGCAGTTCTTC.

This clonotype was seen a few times. V and J are TRBV5-1 and TRBJ1-5; 9 bases agree with TRBD1. With 2 bases clipped from V and 5 bases from J, the junction kept 5 bases outside the gene matches. This CDR3 spans 15 amino acids. From germline, CDR1 is SGHRS and CDR2 YFSETQ. This CDR3 reads CASSLGTGHYQPQHF. For the CDR3, the DNA is TGCGCCAGCAGCTTAGGGACAGGGCATTATCAGCCCCAGCATTTT.

This clonotype was seen a handful of times. The CDR3 nucleotides read TGTGCCAGCAGAGCGACAGGGGACGGCTACACCTTC. This encodes CASRATGDGYTF. The V and J genes are TRBV12-3 or TRBV12-4 and TRBJ1-2; 8 bases are a match to TRBD1. The junction had 5 bases not matched to a gene; V was cut back by 6 bases and J by 8 bases. The CDR3 runs to 12 residues.

The chain has TRBV5-1 and TRBJ1-1; the match to TRBD1 covers 8 bases. The CDR3 runs to 14 residues. Germline-derived CDR1 and CDR2 are SGHRS and YFSETQ. The trim removed 0 bases at V and 6 bases at J, leaving 4 bases unmatched. The CDR3 loop reads CASSLGQGHAEAFF. The CDR3 nucleotides read TGCGCCAGCAGCTTGGGACAGGGGCACGCTGAAGCTTTCTTT.

The table lists this clonotype with a few counts. V gene TRBV2 combines with J gene TRBJ2-4, with a weak D call TRBD2 (7 bases). The germline V and J ends were trimmed by 11 bases and 0 bases, with 11 bases remaining between them. Germline loops: CDR1 SNHLY, CDR2 FYNNEI. This CDR3 has 13 residues. CDR3 sequence: CAGGALAKNIQYF. The CDR3 nucleotides are TGTGCCGGGGGGGCTCTAGCCAAAAACATTCAGTACTTC.

The chain joins TRBV27 to TRBJ1-2; tentatively, D is TRBD1 (5 bases). Looked up from germline, CDR1 is MNHEY and CDR2 is SMNVEV (reference sequence). CDR3 length: 16 amino acids. Deletions cut 4 bases from V and 1 base from J, with 16 bases between. The CDR3 coding sequence is TGTGCCAGCAGTTCGATGAGGGACGGTTTTAACTATGGCTACACCTTC. Translating it yields CASSSMRDGFNYGYTF.

V is TRBV7-9 and J is TRBJ2-7; 9 bases align to TRBD1. V shed 4 bases, J shed 5 bases, and the junction held 12 bases outside the gene matches. This CDR3 contains 16 residues. CDR1 and CDR2 from the germline V gene are SEHNR and FQNEAQ (reference sequence). DNA of the CDR3: TGTGCCAGCAGCTCCCCGAAGGGGACAGGGTGGGACGAGCAGTACTTC. This codes for CASSSPKGTGWDEQYF.

The chain has TRBV14 and TRBJ2-3; D is unclear. The V end was cut by 1 base, the J end by 8 bases, with 13 bases between. CDR1 SGHDN and CDR2 FVKESK come from the germline V gene. The CDR3 runs 14 residues. CDR3 sequence: CASSQGNYRGTQYF. The CDR3 DNA is TGTGCCAGCAGCCAAGGGAATTACCGAGGTACGCAGTATTTT.

A few counts support this clonotype. V and J are TRBV5-5 and TRBJ2-1; 7 bases fit TRBD1. Germline V gives CDR1 SGHKS, CDR2 YYEKEE (reference sequence). After removal of 3 bases from V and 5 bases from J, the junction contained 8 bases not matched to a gene. CDR3 length equals 15 residues. CDR3 sequence (DNA): TGTGCCAGCAGCTGGGTCGGCAGGGGGAACAATGAGCAGTTCTTC. Protein product: CASSWVGRGNNEQFF.

This clonotype was picked up a small number of times. The V gene is TRBV6-5, the J gene TRBJ2-7, with 7 nucleotides matching TRBD1. The germline V gene has CDR1 MNHEY and CDR2 SVGAGI. The CDR3 covers 16 residues. Trimming removed 0 bases from V and 0 bases from J; junction bases left unmatched: 5. The CDR3 region has the DNA TGTGCCAGCAGTTACTCGGAAGGGGGCATCTCCTACGAGCAGTACTTC. Translating it yields CASSYSEGGISYEQYF.

The chain recombines TRBV6-1 with TRBJ1-2; 8 nucleotides line up with TRBD1. CDR3 size: 15 residues. Germline V gene sequence: CDR1 MNHNS, CDR2 SASEGT. V trimming: 8 bases; J trimming: 0 bases; junction bases outside the gene matches: 8. The CDR3 spells CASEGQDASNYGYTF. In DNA form, the CDR3 reads TGTGCCAGCGAGGGACAGGACGCATCTAACTATGGCTACACCTTC.

On this clonotype: An end of the junction differs from the germline gene, which may be a read error. This rearrangement joins TRBV5-5 to TRBJ2-3; the D gene is possibly TRBD2 (6 bases). Looked up from germline, CDR1 is SGHKS and CDR2 is YYEKEE (reference sequence). This CDR3 contains 14 residues. The CDR3 bases are TGTGCCAGCGGCTTGGGCGGGATCACAGATGCGCAGTATTTT. Protein: CASGLGGITDAQYF. Supplemented by reference TRBV5-5 and TRBJ2-3, the full variable domain reads DAGVTQSPTHLIKTRGQQVTLRCSPISGHKSVSWYQQVLGQGPQFIFQYYEKEERGRGNFPDRFSARQFPNYSSELNVNALLLGDSALYLCASGLGGITDAQYFGPGTRLTVL.

This clonotype turned up a few times. The rearrangement joins TRBV29-1 to TRBJ2-2; the match to TRBD1 covers 7 bases. Germline V gene lookup returns CDR1 SQVTM and CDR2 ANQGSEA. Losses at the gene ends were 7 bases for V and 6 bases for J; bases not matched to a gene: 5. This CDR3 is built from 12 residues. As DNA, the CDR3 is TGCAGCGCCCCGACAGGGTCCGGGGAGCTGTTTTTT. It specifies CSAPTGSGELFF.

This clonotype has only one observation. The chain has TRBV7-6 and TRBJ2-2; D is unresolved. This CDR3 is 14 amino acids long. Germline assignment: CDR1 SGHVS and CDR2 FNYEAQ. V was clipped by 5 bases and J by 7 bases, with 14 bases between them. CDR3 bases: TGTGCCAGCAGCCTCGGGCCGAAGGACGGGGAGCTGTTTTTT. Translating gives CASSLGPKDGELFF.

The V call is TRBV9, the J call TRBJ2-5; D is perhaps TRBD1 (5 bases). Trimming cost V 0 bases and J 4 bases, with 13 bases left between them. This CDR3 is 15 amino acids long. Germline CDR1 reads SGDLS; CDR2 reads YYNGEE. CDR3 sequence reads: CASSVGPGRAETQYF. In nucleotides, the CDR3 is TGTGCCAGCAGCGTAGGACCAGGCAGGGCAGAGACCCAGTACTTC. Using reference TRBV9 and TRBJ2-5 for the parts outside the CDR3, the full variable domain is DSGVTQTPKHLITATGQRVTLRCSPRSGDLSVYWYQQSLDQGLQFLIQYYNGEERAKGNILERFSAQQFPDLHSELNLSSLELGDSALYFCASSVGPGRAETQYFGPGTRLLVL.

Written as DNA, the CDR3 is TGTGCCAGCAGCCACCGCTATCTAGGACTAGCAGGAGAGGGGTACAGAGAGACCCAGTACTTC. This sequence encodes CASSHRYLGLAGEGYRETQYF. J is TRBJ2-5 and V is TRBV3-1, with 8 bases that match TRBD2. The CDR3 is made up of 21 amino acids. With V trimmed by 3 bases and J by 4 bases, 25 bases remained unmatched. The germline CDR1 and CDR2 sequences are LGHDT and YNNKEL (reference sequence).

This clonotype was seen only a few times. The chain recombines TRBV7-9 with TRBJ1-2, with TRBD1 as a possible D gene (5 bases). The CDR3 has 16 amino acids. The germline CDR1 and CDR2 sequences are SEHNR and FQNEAQ (reference sequence). V dropped 2 bases and J dropped 7 bases, with 20 bases sitting between them. CDR3 sequence: CASSLFSGTYGIGYTF. The CDR3 coding sequence is TGTGCCAGCAGCTTATTTTCGGGGACCTATGGGATTGGCTACACCTTC.